This TCR beta chain was retrieved from a study of T-cell reconstitution after alpha-beta-depleted transplantation in children. Construction of the TCRbeta library involved unique molecular identifiers. TCRdb re-derived calls from the PCR reads in MiXCR, one entry per CDR3 protein. The table records 360,000 or so distinct CDR3 sequences, around 20% of them present only once. This CDR3 contains 15 residues. The V gene's germline CDR1 is MNHEY and CDR2 SMNVEV (reference sequence). Trimming removed 5 bases from V and 8 bases from J; junction bases left unmatched: 11. The sequencing used PBMCs from the stem cell graft donor, collected from the stem cell graft. This TCR was sampled from a human donor who donated a stem cell graft to a child with acute myeloid leukemia. The rearrangement joins TRBV27 to TRBJ1-4; 7 bases fit TRBD1. The CDR3 DNA reads as TGTGCCAGCAGTCTTTTCCTCGACAGGGACGAAAAACTGTTTTTT. Translating it yields CASSLFLDRDEKLFF.